One TCR beta chain is described in this entry. Between the trimmed V and J ends, which lost 8 bases and 5 bases, there was a span of 18 bases. The CDR3 is 14 amino acids. In germline, CDR1 is MNHEY, CDR2 SVGAGI. The sample comes from a study of blood T cell repertoires in COVID-19. Study at large: COVID-19 samples from acute and convalescent phases originated in the United States, Italy and Spain.

The repertoire was sequenced with immunoSEQ multiplex PCR; TCRdb's copy has only in-frame clones and lacks some. The table has 300,000 to 450,000 clones, about 89% seen once. The receptor was derived from a man aged 25-40 years who had recovered from COVID-19. This chain joins TRBV6-5 and TRBJ1-2; tentatively, D is TRBD1 (5 bases). Source material: PBMCs or T cells enriched from blood (not recorded which). DNA of the CDR3: TGTGCCAGCGCCACCGGAGACAGTCTTTATGGCTACACCTTC. Translation: CASATGDSLYGYTF.